Listed here are 9 T cell receptor beta chains from one sample, sequenced in a study of T cell repertoires in cytomegalovirus infection. TCRdb used MiXCR to reprocess the reads, holding one entry per CDR3 protein. The data hold about 360,000 distinct CDR3 sequences, with around a sixth observed a single time. Input material: PBMCs. These receptors came from a human donor in good health (CMV status not recorded). Some clones in this sample may be carry-over from other donors' samples.

V usage is TRBV27 and J usage is TRBJ1-1; D uncertain. This CDR3 comprises 14 residues. V was trimmed by 4 bases and J by 4 bases, leaving 13 bases between them. Per germline, CDR1 MNHEY and CDR2 SMNVEV (reference sequence). DNA of the CDR3: TGTGCCAGCAGTTCCACCCGACCCATCACTGAAGCTTTCTTT. Translated, it gives CASSSTRPITEAFF.

This rearrangement joins TRBV20-1 to TRBJ2-5; a possible D gene is TRBD1 (6 bases). The CDR3 length is 14 residues. V was trimmed by 8 bases and J by 7 bases, leaving 23 bases between them. Germline values: CDR1 DFQATT, CDR2 SNEGSKA (reference sequence). The CDR3 region is CSTDSTGIRGTQYF. CDR3 bases: TGCAGTACCGACTCGACAGGCATACGGGGGACCCAGTACTTC.

CDR3 protein: CASKGQGNNQPQHF. As DNA, the CDR3 is TGTGCCAGCAAAGGACAGGGCAACAATCAGCCCCAGCATTTT. The chain uses TRBV7-8 and TRBJ1-5; 8 bases map to TRBD1. Per germline, CDR1 SGHVS and CDR2 FQNEAQ. The CDR3 extends over 14 amino acids. Trimming at V came to 7 bases and at J to 3 bases, leaving 5 bases not matched to a gene.

The genes are TRBV20-1 and TRBJ2-5; the D is unclear. CDR3 length: 10 residues. The germline gives CDR1 DFQATT, CDR2 SNEGSKA (reference sequence). For the CDR3, the DNA is TGCAAGCTAGTATGGGAGACCCAGTACTTC. As protein: CKLVWETQYF.

The sample holds many counts of this clonotype. V gene TRBV11-2 combines with J gene TRBJ2-1; D is unclear. V lost 1 base and J 8 bases, leaving 15 bases between the germline ends. The germline CDR1 and CDR2 sequences are SGHAT and FQNNGV. The CDR3 is 15 residues long. The chain's CDR3 is CASSLVPPFGDEQFF. The CDR3 DNA reads TGTGCCAGCAGCTTAGTTCCCCCCTTTGGGGATGAGCAGTTCTTC.

The chain joins TRBV7-2 to TRBJ1-6; 8 bases agree with TRBD1. V dropped 4 bases and J dropped 12; count of bases not matched to a gene: 11. Per germline, CDR1 SGHTA and CDR2 FQGNSA. This CDR3 has 15 amino acids. This chain's CDR3 is CASSSGQGDGGPLHF. The CDR3 coding sequence is TGTGCCAGCAGCTCAGGACAGGGAGATGGTGGACCCCTCCACTTT.

There are many counts of this clonotype. V is TRBV6-5 and J is TRBJ2-5; TRBD1 matches 10 bases. This CDR3 contains 17 residues. From germline, CDR1 is MNHEY and CDR2 SVGAGI. The J segment lost 4 bases and the V segment lost 0 bases, leaving 8 bases of the junction unmatched. The CDR3: CASSYSATGGSPETQYF. The CDR3 nucleotides are TGTGCCAGCAGTTACTCGGCGACAGGGGGCAGCCCAGAGACCCAGTACTTC.

This clonotype was found many times. The chain recombines TRBV7-2 with TRBJ2-1, with TRBD2 identical over 8 bases. There are 14 residues in the CDR3. In germline, CDR1 is SGHTA, CDR2 FQGNSA. V lost 2 bases and J lost 6; bases outside the gene matches: 3. This chain's CDR3 is CASSLYLAGNEQFF. The CDR3 DNA is TGTGCCAGCAGCTTATATCTAGCGGGCAATGAGCAGTTCTTC.

This clonotype was picked up many times. The chain joins TRBV5-6 to TRBJ2-1, with 9 bases identical to TRBD2. The CDR3 has 16 residues. V lost 4 bases to trimming and J lost 6 bases; unmatched junction nucleotides: 11. Germline CDR1 is SGHDT and CDR2 is YYEEEE. CDR3 bases: TGTGCCAGCAGCCCCCTGGCGGGGGGGCGCTTCAATGAGCAGTTCTTC. Encoded protein: CASSPLAGGRFNEQFF.